These 8 T cell receptor beta chains came from one sample sequenced in a study of neurological immune-mediated disorders. TCRdb re-called the 5' RACE reads through MiXCR, storing one row per CDR3 protein. The table includes 100,000 to 150,000 distinct CDR3 sequences, roughly 3.2% detected once. What was sequenced was PBMCs. These receptor sequences come from a woman aged 30 to 39 with multiple sclerosis.

This rearrangement joins TRBV5-6 to TRBJ1-2, with D hard to call. V lost 0 bases and J 8 bases, leaving 11 bases between the germline ends. The CDR3 runs 13 residues. From germline, CDR1 is SGHDT and CDR2 YYEEEE. CDR3 amino acids: CASSLDRAEGYTF. The CDR3 DNA follows: TGTGCCAGCAGCTTGGACAGAGCGGAGGGCTACACCTTC.

This chain uses TRBV18 with TRBJ2-1; no clear D. The ends were cut back, 3 bases at V and 6 bases at J, with 6 bases in the middle. The CDR3 has 12 residues. The germline V gene has CDR1 KGHSH and CDR2 LQKENI. The CDR3 loop is CASSPLGNEQFF. CDR3 in DNA: TGTGCCAGCTCACCGCTAGGCAATGAGCAGTTCTTC.

This clonotype has just a few counts. One end of the junction fails to match germline, which may point to a read error. The chain uses TRBV9 and TRBJ1-6; no definite D call. The CDR3 consists of 14 residues. Germline V CDR1 and CDR2: SGDLS, YYNGEE. In nucleotides, the CDR3 is TGTGCCAGCAGCGTAGATGGGGAGAATTCAACCCTCAACTTT. Its protein product is CASSVDGENSTLNF.

In this sample, this clonotype turned up many times. This chain links TRBV10-3 with TRBJ1-4; D gene unclear. Trimming removed 3 bases at V and 7 bases at J, with 12 bases between. Looked up from germline, CDR1 is ENHRY and CDR2 is SYGVKD. The CDR3 length is 14 residues. The CDR3 DNA is TGTGCCATCAGTGATGTAGGGCTGGGTGAAAAACTGTTTTTT. It yields the protein CAISDVGLGEKLFF.

The sample holds many counts of this clonotype. V gene TRBV7-2 combines with J gene TRBJ2-3; maybe TRBD1 (6 bases). V was shortened by 4 bases and J by 6 bases, with 14 bases between the two germline ends. CDR1 is SGHTA and CDR2 is FQGNSA in the germline V gene. This CDR3 contains 14 residues. This CDR3 reads CASSYLAGADTQYF. As DNA, the CDR3 is TGTGCCAGCAGCTACCTAGCAGGGGCTGATACGCAGTATTTT. The full variable domain, in which reference TRBV7-2 and TRBJ2-3 provide the parts outside the CDR3, is GAGVSQSPSNKVTEKGKDVELRCDPISGHTALYWYRQSLGQGLEFLIYFQGNSAPDKSGLPSDRFSAERTGGSVSTLTIQRTQQEDSAVYLCASSYLAGADTQYFGPGTRLTVL.

This clonotype showed up many times. This chain links TRBV7-2 with TRBJ2-3; possibly TRBD1 or TRBD2 for D (6 bases each). This CDR3 is 14 amino acids long. The ends were cut back, 2 bases at V and 5 bases at J, with 11 bases in the middle. Germline values: CDR1 SGHTA, CDR2 FQGNSA. CDR3 amino acids: CASSLRGQVDTQYF. In DNA, the CDR3 is TGTGCCAGCAGCTTACGGGGGCAAGTAGATACGCAGTATTTT.

At least ten counts were recorded for this clonotype. The V call is TRBV6-5, the J call TRBJ2-6, with a possible D match to TRBD1 (6 bases). Trimming shortened V by 4 bases and J by 2 bases, and 15 bases separated the two germline ends. The CDR3 runs to 17 residues. Looked up from germline, CDR1 is MNHEY and CDR2 is SVGAGI. The CDR3 DNA is TGTGCCAGCAGTTTTCTTCTAGGGGGAACTGGGGCCAACGTCCTGACTTTC. Residues: CASSFLLGGTGANVLTF.

This clonotype came up many times. This sequence joins TRBV14 and TRBJ1-5; unclear D gene. CDR1 is SGHDN and CDR2 is FVKESK in the germline V gene. Trimming stripped 4 bases from V and 7 bases from J, with 20 bases between. The CDR3 is 16 amino acids. The CDR3 nucleotides read TGTGCCAGCAGCCCTATTGGGTGGAGAGCGAAACAGCCCCAGCATTTT. Protein: CASSPIGWRAKQPQHF.